Sequencing of this T cell receptor (beta chain) was carried out in a study of cytomegalovirus exposure and HLA in healthy donors. Overall study findings and caveats: A later analysis reportedly identified an Asian-associated ancestry cluster as carrying fewer N-insertions than the approximately 670-donor mean. Later on, an analysis tied approximately 17,000 TCR beta sequences to HLA alleles at 0.05 false discovery rate.

Healthy donors of bone marrow made up the group. Comment on this clone: Its antigen is still unknown.

The PCR was carried out with 60 Vbeta primers and 13 Jbeta primers. TCRdb's table, derived via immunoSEQ multiplex PCR, lists solely in-frame clones and lacks some. Counted here are about 100,000 clones, 76% occurring once; the ten biggest clones make up 4%. CDR1 and CDR2 (germline): MGHRA, YSYEKL. The CDR3 totals 15 residues. Trimming removed 4 bases from V and 1 base from J, with 11 bases in between. This chain connects TRBV4-1 to TRBJ2-4; D possibly corresponds to TRBD1 (5 bases). The receptor was derived from a woman between 50 and 59 years old in good health and CMV-seropositive. Sequenced: PBMCs. The chain's CDR3 is CASSLPDSAKNIQYF. In DNA form, the CDR3 reads TGCGCCAGCAGCCTACCTGACAGTGCCAAAAACATTCAGTACTTC.